Below, 28 T cell receptor beta chains from the same sample are listed, as sequenced in a study of T cell responses to AZD1222 COVID-19 vaccine. Only in-frame clones appear in the TCRdb table, and some are missing; sequencing was by immunoSEQ multiplex PCR. Among approximately 110,000 clones listed, about nine tenths were seen once. The sample here was peripheral blood, taken on day 0 of AZD1222 vaccination. The origin of the receptors is an adult in good health.

This chain links TRBV5-1 with TRBJ2-1; 13 bases align to TRBD2. CDR3 length: 15 residues. After removal of 4 bases from V and 9 bases from J, the junction contained 7 bases not matched to a gene. Germline loops: CDR1 SGHRS, CDR2 YFSETQ. Written as DNA, the CDR3 is TGCGCCAGCAGCGAAACTAGCGGGGGGGCTTCTGAGCAGTTCTTC. This codes for CASSETSGGASEQFF.

This chain uses TRBV25-1 with TRBJ1-2, with 12 bases aligning to TRBD1. CDR1 and CDR2 from the germline V gene are MGHDK and SYGVNS. The CDR3 extends over 16 amino acids. V was clipped by 8 bases and J by 6 bases; unmatched bases: 13. The CDR3 sequence: CASADYGTGGLHGYTF. In DNA form, the CDR3 reads TGTGCCAGCGCCGATTACGGGACAGGGGGCTTGCATGGCTACACCTTC.

The genes are TRBV3-1 (or the pseudogene TRBV3-2) and TRBJ2-1; tentatively, D is TRBD1 or TRBD2 (6 bases each). Germline CDR1 is LGHDT and CDR2 is YNNKEL (reference sequence). Trimming pared 3 bases from V and 4 bases from J, leaving 13 bases between. The CDR3 is 15 amino acids. The CDR3 is CASSQDGGQYNEQFF. As DNA, the CDR3 is TGTGCCAGCAGCCAGGACGGGGGCCAATACAATGAGCAGTTCTTC.

This clone was observed a few times. The chain employs TRBV7-8 and TRBJ1-6; no clear D gene. The V gene lost 3 bases and the J gene lost 5 bases, with 11 bases spanning the gap. Per the germline V gene, CDR1 is SGHVS and CDR2 is FQNEAQ. This CDR3 is built from 15 residues. DNA for the CDR3: TGTGCCAGCAGCTTCGGTAGGGCAGATAATTCACCCCTCCACTTT. This translates into CASSFGRADNSPLHF.

The rearrangement joins TRBV5-5 to TRBJ2-7; the D is unclear. This CDR3 has 13 residues. Germline assignment: CDR1 SGHKS and CDR2 YYEKEE (reference sequence). Trimming pared 1 base from V and 5 bases from J, leaving 10 bases between. The CDR3 here is CASSLPTLNEQYF. For the CDR3, the DNA is TGTGCCAGCAGCTTGCCGACCCTGAACGAGCAGTACTTC.

The rearrangement joins TRBV12-5 to TRBJ2-1, with 10 nucleotides matching TRBD2. J lost 0 bases, V lost 5 bases, and 13 bases had no gene match. CDR3 length: 19 amino acids. CDR1 is LGHNT, CDR2 FRNRAP, per germline. DNA for the CDR3: TGTGCTAGTGGTCTTTTAGGACTAGCGGTCGCAAGCTCCTACAATGAGCAGTTCTTC. The encoded protein is CASGLLGLAVASSYNEQFF. Full variable domain (remainder filled in from reference TRBV12-5 and TRBJ2-1): DARVTQTPRHKVTEMGQEVTMRCQPILGHNTVFWYRQTMMQGLELLAYFRNRAPLDDSGMPKDRFSAEMPDATLATLKIQPSEPRDSAVYFCASGLLGLAVASSYNEQFFGPGTRLTVL.

The genes are TRBV5-4 and TRBJ2-3, with D tentatively TRBD1 or TRBD2 (5 bases each). V was shortened by 4 bases and J by 5 bases, with 23 bases between the two germline ends. CDR3 length: 17 residues. CDR1 is SGHNT, CDR2 YYREEE, per germline (reference sequence). The DNA for the CDR3 is TGTGCCAGCAGCCGTACCCGGAGTCGAGGGGCCGTAGATACGCAGTATTTT. This encodes CASSRTRSRGAVDTQYF.

The V call is TRBV15, the J call TRBJ1-4; maybe TRBD1 (5 bases). This CDR3 has 13 residues. Germline V gene sequence: CDR1 LNHNV, CDR2 YYDKDF (reference sequence). The germline V and J ends were trimmed by 3 bases and 12 bases, with 14 bases remaining between them. The chain's CDR3 is CATSRRTQGELFF. DNA of the CDR3: TGTGCCACCAGCAGGAGAACTCAGGGAGAACTGTTTTTT.

The genes are TRBV2 and TRBJ1-1; no firm D call. Per germline, CDR1 SNHLY and CDR2 FYNNEI. This CDR3 spans 11 amino acids. V lost 8 bases and J lost 7, with 11 bases in between. CDR3 sequence (DNA): TGTGCCAGCTGGTGGTTCGGTGAAGCTTTCTTT. Amino acids: CASWWFGEAFF.

The chain combines TRBV5-6 with TRBJ2-7; 9 bases map to TRBD1. The CDR3 totals 14 residues. CDR1 is SGHDT, CDR2 YYEEEE, per germline. V was pared by 3 bases and J by 4 bases, with 5 bases of the junction left unmatched. The CDR3 nucleotides read TGTGCCAGCAGCTCTACAGGGGGCTCTTACGAGCAGTACTTC. Protein sequence: CASSSTGGSYEQYF.

This clone was detected only a few times. The chain joins TRBV5-1 to TRBJ2-7, with 7 bases identical to TRBD1. The length of the CDR3 is 14 residues. CDR1 SGHRS and CDR2 YFSETQ come from the germline V gene. V lost 4 bases, J lost 3 bases, and 7 bases stayed unmatched. CDR3 bases: TGCGCCAGCAGCCTTTCGACAGGGAACTACGAGCAGTACTTC. Its translation is CASSLSTGNYEQYF.

The chain recombines TRBV3-1 (or the pseudogene TRBV3-2) with TRBJ2-3, with 15 bases that match TRBD2. V shed 4 bases and J 5 bases; nucleotides not matched to a gene: 7. The CDR3 runs to 17 residues. The germline CDR1 and CDR2 sequences are LGHDT and YNNKEL (reference sequence). The CDR3 reads CASSPGTSGGKRDTQYF. The CDR3 DNA is TGTGCCAGCAGCCCCGGGACTAGCGGGGGGAAGAGAGATACGCAGTATTTT.

The J gene is TRBJ1-6, the V gene TRBV4-3; D unresolved. CDR3 length equals 15 residues. Looked up from germline, CDR1 is LGHNA and CDR2 is YSLEER. The germline V and J ends were trimmed by 0 bases and 6 bases, with 9 bases remaining between them. Here the CDR3 reads CASSQDLALNSPLHF. The CDR3 region has the DNA TGCGCCAGCAGCCAAGATTTGGCCCTTAATTCACCCCTCCACTTT.

The rearrangement links TRBV27 to TRBJ1-1; weak D call: TRBD1 (5 bases). The CDR3 sequence is 13 residues long. In germline, CDR1 is MNHEY, CDR2 SMNVEV (reference sequence). The germline V and J ends were trimmed by 5 bases and 8 bases, with 15 bases remaining between them. CDR3: CASSPPTPGEAFF. The DNA for the CDR3 is TGTGCCAGCAGTCCCCCCACCCCAGGGGAAGCTTTCTTT.

This rearrangement joins TRBV3-1 (or the pseudogene TRBV3-2) to TRBJ1-2; D perhaps matches TRBD1 (6 bases). This CDR3 has 15 amino acids. In germline, CDR1 is LGHDT, CDR2 YNNKEL (reference sequence). V was shortened by 1 base and J by 4 bases, with 13 bases between the two germline ends. CDR3 in amino acids: CASSQAVGGPYGYTF. CDR3 nucleotide sequence: TGTGCCAGCAGCCAAGCTGTGGGGGGCCCCTATGGCTACACCTTC.

The chain couples TRBV30 to TRBJ2-3; unclear D gene. V gave up 0 bases and J gave up 3 bases, with 4 bases separating them. CDR3 length: 12 residues. CDR1 is GTSNPN, CDR2 SVGIG, per germline (reference sequence). CDR3 in DNA: TGTGCCTGGAGTGTTCAGACAGATACGCAGTATTTT. The encoded protein is CAWSVQTDTQYF.

The chain employs TRBV5-1 and TRBJ1-2; perhaps TRBD1 as D (5 bases). The germline V gene has CDR1 SGHRS and CDR2 YFSETQ. This CDR3 region has 15 residues. The ends were cut back, 6 bases at V and 4 bases at J, with 19 bases in the middle. The CDR3 loop reads CASTSRGGGSYGYTF. The CDR3 nucleotides read TGCGCCAGCACCTCCCGAGGTGGGGGTAGCTATGGCTACACCTTC.

The chain joins TRBV5-1 to TRBJ1-1; D not resolved. Germline lookup yields CDR1 SGHRS and CDR2 YFSETQ. The CDR3 is 14 amino acids. Trimming pared 5 bases from V and 1 base from J, leaving 12 bases between. In DNA form, the CDR3 reads TGCGCCAGCAGTTGGGTCGGGGAGAACACTGAAGCTTTCTTT. Protein sequence: CASSWVGENTEAFF.

V is TRBV5-6 and J is TRBJ2-1, with D tentatively TRBD2 (6 bases). The germline gives CDR1 SGHDT, CDR2 YYEEEE. V dropped 1 base and J dropped 4 bases, with 9 bases sitting between them. The CDR3 totals 14 residues. The CDR3 spells CASSLISGYNEQFF. CDR3 coding DNA: TGTGCCAGCAGCTTGATTAGCGGATACAATGAGCAGTTCTTC.

The chain is built from TRBV3-1 (or the pseudogene TRBV3-2) and TRBJ1-2, with 9 bases lining up with TRBD1. CDR3 length equals 13 residues. J was trimmed by 12 bases and V by 4 bases; bases with no gene match: 9. Germline values: CDR1 LGHDT, CDR2 YNNKEL (reference sequence). Written as DNA, the CDR3 is TGTGCCAGCAGCCCAGGACAGGGGTACGGCCACACCTTC. Encoded protein: CASSPGQGYGHTF.

This rearrangement joins TRBV19 to TRBJ1-5, with D perhaps matching TRBD1 (5 bases). Germline CDR1 reads LNHDA; CDR2 reads SQIVND (reference sequence). V shed 6 bases and J shed 8 bases, with 11 bases lying between them. The CDR3 covers 12 residues. The CDR3 is CASRTGSKPQHF. For the CDR3, the DNA is TGTGCCAGTAGAACAGGCAGTAAGCCCCAGCATTTT.

This chain connects TRBV6-2 or TRBV6-3 to TRBJ1-2, with D hard to call. With 4 bases removed from V and 4 bases from J, the gap between germline ends came to 10 bases. The germline V gene has CDR1 MNHEY and CDR2 SVGEGT. The CDR3 covers 13 residues. This CDR3 reads CASSFQESYGYTF. The CDR3, as DNA: TGTGCCAGCAGTTTCCAGGAATCCTATGGCTACACCTTC.

The chain carries TRBV3-1 (or the pseudogene TRBV3-2) and TRBJ2-1, with a tentative D call TRBD1 (5 bases). Germline V gene lookup returns CDR1 LGHDT and CDR2 YNNKEL (reference sequence). The CDR3 consists of 12 residues. Trimming took 3 bases from V and 9 from J, leaving 9 bases between them. CDR3 residues: CASSQTEIEQFF. The CDR3, as DNA: TGTGCCAGCAGCCAGACAGAGATTGAGCAGTTCTTC.

This clone was seen a handful of times. The CDR3 loop is CASSWARGPETGELFF. The CDR3, as DNA: TGCGCCAGCAGCTGGGCTAGGGGCCCAGAAACCGGGGAGCTGTTTTTT. The chain carries TRBV5-1 and TRBJ2-2, with D perhaps matching TRBD1 (5 bases). Germline-derived CDR1 and CDR2 are SGHRS and YFSETQ. CDR3 size: 16 residues. With 3 bases removed from V and 5 bases from J, the gap between germline ends came to 17 bases.

The rearrangement uses TRBV13 and TRBJ1-1; perhaps TRBD1 as D (5 bases). The V end lost 2 bases, the J end lost 1 base, and 32 bases lay between the germline ends. The CDR3 is made up of 22 amino acids. CDR1 is PRHDT and CDR2 is FYEKMQ in the germline V gene (reference sequence). The CDR3 region is CASSLRLRLSSLTGPPNTEAFF. The CDR3 DNA follows: TGTGCCAGCAGCTTAAGGTTGAGGTTGAGCAGCTTAACGGGACCTCCGAACACTGAAGCTTTCTTT.

The chain employs TRBV19 and TRBJ1-1; 7 positions match TRBD1. This CDR3 is 18 amino acids long. Germline V gene data show CDR1 as LNHDA and CDR2 as SQIVND (reference sequence). Trimming at V came to 4 bases and at J to 5 bases, leaving 19 bases not matched to a gene. Written as DNA, the CDR3 is TGTGCCAGTAGTAATTACCCCGACAGGGTAAATGGTCGGACTGAAGCTTTCTTT. This encodes CASSNYPDRVNGRTEAFF.

J is TRBJ2-1 and V is TRBV4-2; 13 bases are shared with TRBD2. V trimming: 4 bases; J trimming: 10 bases; junction bases outside the gene matches: 7. The CDR3 totals 15 residues. The germline V gene has CDR1 LGHNA and CDR2 YNFKEQ. In DNA form, the CDR3 reads TGTGCCAGCAGCCCTACTAGCGGGGGGGCCAGAGAGCAGTTCTTC. It codes for CASSPTSGGAREQFF.

This clone was detected only a few times. The gene calls are TRBV5-1 and TRBJ1-4, with D possibly matching TRBD1 (5 bases). Germline V CDR1 and CDR2: SGHRS, YFSETQ. This CDR3 region has 15 residues. The germline V and J ends were trimmed by 4 bases and 3 bases, with 13 bases remaining between them. The CDR3 DNA sequence: TGCGCCAGCAGCGCCCAGGGAGTGGCTAATGAAAAACTGTTTTTT. Translation: CASSAQGVANEKLFF.